This TCR beta chain was retrieved from a study of blood T cell repertoires in COVID-19. The overall study: Samples came from the United States, Italy and Spain, spanning acute and convalescent COVID-19. PBMCs, B-cell-depleted T cells, or T cells were the source of the cDNA or gDNA that made up the material.

Per the original methods: The assay estimated nucleated cells by amplifying reference gene primers. Method: immunoSEQ multiplex PCR; TCRdb's copy keeps in-frame clones and lacks some. The D gene and trimming were derived from the DNA, and the V and J assignments and clone size from that table. The sample has 65,000 to 70,000 clones; around 80% are singletons. This CDR3 comprises 16 residues. Trimming cost V 5 bases and J 2 bases, with 19 bases left between them. Germline-derived CDR1 and CDR2 are MNHEY and SMNVEV (reference sequence). Source material: peripheral blood. The chain couples TRBV27 to TRBJ2-7; D may be TRBD2 (5 bases). The clonotype comes from a human donor in a cohort sampled during active COVID-19. CDR3 sequence (DNA): TGTGCCAGCAGTCCCACTAGTGTTGGGCTGGCCTACGAGCAGTACTTC. Translated, it gives CASSPTSVGLAYEQYF.